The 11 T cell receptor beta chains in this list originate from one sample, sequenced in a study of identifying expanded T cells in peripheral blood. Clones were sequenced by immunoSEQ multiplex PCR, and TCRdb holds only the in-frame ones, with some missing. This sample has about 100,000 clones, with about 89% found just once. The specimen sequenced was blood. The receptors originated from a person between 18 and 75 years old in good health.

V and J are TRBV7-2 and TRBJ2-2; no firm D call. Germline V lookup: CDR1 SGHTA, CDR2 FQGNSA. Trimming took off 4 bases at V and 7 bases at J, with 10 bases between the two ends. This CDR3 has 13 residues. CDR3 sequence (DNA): TGTGCCAGCAGCTCGAACTATGGCGGGGAGCTGTTTTTT. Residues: CASSSNYGGELFF.

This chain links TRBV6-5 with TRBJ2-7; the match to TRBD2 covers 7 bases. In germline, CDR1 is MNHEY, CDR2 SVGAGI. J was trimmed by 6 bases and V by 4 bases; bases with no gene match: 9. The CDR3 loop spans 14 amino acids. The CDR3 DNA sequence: TGTGCCAGCAGTTCTCCCCGGGGAGGGGCCGAGCAGTACTTC. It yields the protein CASSSPRGGAEQYF.

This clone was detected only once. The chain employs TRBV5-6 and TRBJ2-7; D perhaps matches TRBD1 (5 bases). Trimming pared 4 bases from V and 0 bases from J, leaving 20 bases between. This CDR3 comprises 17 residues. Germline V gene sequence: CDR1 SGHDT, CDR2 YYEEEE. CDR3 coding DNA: TGTGCCAGCAGCCCTAGGGGATCGGGTTGGACCTCCTACGAGCAGTACTTC. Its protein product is CASSPRGSGWTSYEQYF.

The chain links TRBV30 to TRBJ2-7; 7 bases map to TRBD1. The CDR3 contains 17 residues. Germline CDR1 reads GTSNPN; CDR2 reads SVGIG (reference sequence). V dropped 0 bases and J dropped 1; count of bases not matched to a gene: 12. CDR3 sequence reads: CAWSVGIIQGRSYEQYF. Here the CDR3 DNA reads TGTGCCTGGAGTGTAGGGATAATACAGGGGCGATCCTACGAGCAGTACTTC.

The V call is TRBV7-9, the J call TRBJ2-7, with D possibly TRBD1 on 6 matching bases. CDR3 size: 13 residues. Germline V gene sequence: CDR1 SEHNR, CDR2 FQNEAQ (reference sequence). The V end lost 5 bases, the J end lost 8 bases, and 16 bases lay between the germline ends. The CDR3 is CASSLRDKLQQYF. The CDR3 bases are TGTGCCAGCAGCCTTCGGGACAAGTTACAGCAGTACTTC.

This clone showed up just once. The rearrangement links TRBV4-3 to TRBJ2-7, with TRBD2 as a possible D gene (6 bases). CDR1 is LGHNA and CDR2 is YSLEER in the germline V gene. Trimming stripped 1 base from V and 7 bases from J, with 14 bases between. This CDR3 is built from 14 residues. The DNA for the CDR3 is TGCGCCAGCAGCCAAGTTCCGGGAGCCCGGGAGCAGTACTTC. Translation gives CASSQVPGAREQYF.

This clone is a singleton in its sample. CDR3 in amino acids: CASSVGGGSGEKLFF. The CDR3 DNA follows: TGTGCCAGCAGCGTAGGAGGAGGTTCTGGAGAAAAACTGTTTTTT. V gene TRBV9 combines with J gene TRBJ1-4; D remains unclear. This CDR3 contains 15 residues. Per the germline V gene, CDR1 is SGDLS and CDR2 is YYNGEE. The V and J ends lost 0 bases and 8 bases respectively, with 14 bases between them. The variable domain in full, completed from reference TRBV9 and TRBJ1-4, reads DSGVTQTPKHLITATGQRVTLRCSPRSGDLSVYWYQQSLDQGLQFLIQYYNGEERAKGNILERFSAQQFPDLHSELNLSSLELGDSALYFCASSVGGGSGEKLFFGSGTQLSVL.

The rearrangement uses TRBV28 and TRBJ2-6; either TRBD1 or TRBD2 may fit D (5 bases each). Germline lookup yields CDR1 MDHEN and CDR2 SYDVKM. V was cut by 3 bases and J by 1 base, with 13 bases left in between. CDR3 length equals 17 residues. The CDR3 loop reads CASSFGAPVSGANVLTF. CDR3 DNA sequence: TGTGCCAGCAGTTTCGGGGCTCCAGTTTCTGGGGCCAACGTCCTGACTTTC. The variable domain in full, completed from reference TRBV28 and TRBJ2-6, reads DVKVTQSSRYLVKRTGEKVFLECVQDMDHENMFWYRQDPGLGLRLIYFSYDVKMKEKGDIPEGYSVSREKKERFSLILESASTNQTSMYLCASSFGAPVSGANVLTFGAGSRLTVL.

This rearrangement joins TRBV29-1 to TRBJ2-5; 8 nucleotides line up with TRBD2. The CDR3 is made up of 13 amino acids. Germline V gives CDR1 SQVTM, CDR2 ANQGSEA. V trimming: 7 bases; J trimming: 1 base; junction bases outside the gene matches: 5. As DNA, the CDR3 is TGCAGCGCTGCCGGGGGGGTCCAAGAGACCCAGTACTTC. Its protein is CSAAGGVQETQYF. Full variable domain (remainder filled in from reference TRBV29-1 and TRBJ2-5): SAVISQKPSRDICQRGTSLTIQCQVDSQVTMMFWYRQQPGQSLTLIATANQGSEATYESGFVIDKFPISRPNLTFSTLTVSNMSPEDSSIYLCSAAGGVQETQYFGPGTRLLVL.

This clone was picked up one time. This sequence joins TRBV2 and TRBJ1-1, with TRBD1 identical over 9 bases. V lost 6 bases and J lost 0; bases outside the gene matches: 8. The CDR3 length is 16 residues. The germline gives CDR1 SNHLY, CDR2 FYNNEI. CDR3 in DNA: TGTGCCAGCAGCACAGGGGGCCCTCTGATGAACACTGAAGCTTTCTTT. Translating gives CASSTGGPLMNTEAFF.

CDR3 amino acids: CATSRDLLAVDTQYF. CDR3 DNA sequence: TGTGCCACCAGCAGAGATCTCCTAGCGGTAGATACGCAGTATTTT. The rearrangement joins TRBV15 to TRBJ2-3; TRBD2 matches 7 bases. V gave up 0 bases and J gave up 5 bases; unmatched junction bases: 5. This CDR3 is built from 15 residues. Germline CDR1 reads LNHNV; CDR2 reads YYDKDF (reference sequence).